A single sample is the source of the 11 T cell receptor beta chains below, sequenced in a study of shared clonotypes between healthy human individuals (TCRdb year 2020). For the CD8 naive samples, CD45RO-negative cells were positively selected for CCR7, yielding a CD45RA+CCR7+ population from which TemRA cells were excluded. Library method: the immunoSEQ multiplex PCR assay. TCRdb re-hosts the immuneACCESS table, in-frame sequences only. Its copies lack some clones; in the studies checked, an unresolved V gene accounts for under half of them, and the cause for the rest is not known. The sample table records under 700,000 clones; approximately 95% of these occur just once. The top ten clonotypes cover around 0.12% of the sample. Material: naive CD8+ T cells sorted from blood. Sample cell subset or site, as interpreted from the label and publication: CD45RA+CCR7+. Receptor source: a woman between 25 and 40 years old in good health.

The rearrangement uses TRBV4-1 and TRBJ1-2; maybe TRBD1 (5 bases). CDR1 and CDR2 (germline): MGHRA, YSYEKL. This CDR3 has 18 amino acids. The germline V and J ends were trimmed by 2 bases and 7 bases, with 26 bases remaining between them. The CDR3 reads CASSQNSVDSFASSGYTF. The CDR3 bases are TGCGCCAGCAGCCAAAACAGCGTCGACAGCTTCGCCTCTAGTGGCTACACCTTC.

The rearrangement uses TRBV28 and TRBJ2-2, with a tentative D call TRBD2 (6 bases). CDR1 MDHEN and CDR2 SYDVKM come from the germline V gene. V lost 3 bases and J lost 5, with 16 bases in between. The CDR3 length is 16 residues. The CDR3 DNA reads TGTGCCAGCAGTTTTTGGAGGGGATCGGAGACCGGGGAGCTGTTTTTT. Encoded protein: CASSFWRGSETGELFF.

CDR3 DNA: TGCGCCAGCAGCTTGTCCACAGGGGCGGACACTGAAGCTTTCTTT. Its translation is CASSLSTGADTEAFF. The chain is built from TRBV5-1 and TRBJ1-1, with TRBD1 matching over 7 bases. In germline, CDR1 is SGHRS, CDR2 YFSETQ. There are 15 residues in the CDR3. Losses at the gene ends were 1 base for V and 3 bases for J; bases not matched to a gene: 6.

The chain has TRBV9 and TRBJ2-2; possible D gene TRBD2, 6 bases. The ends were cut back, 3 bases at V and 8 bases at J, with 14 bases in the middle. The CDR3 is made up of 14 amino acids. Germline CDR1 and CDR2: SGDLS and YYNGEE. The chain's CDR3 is CASSAPLGGGELFF. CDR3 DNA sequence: TGTGCCAGCAGCGCCCCGTTGGGGGGTGGGGAGCTGTTTTTT.

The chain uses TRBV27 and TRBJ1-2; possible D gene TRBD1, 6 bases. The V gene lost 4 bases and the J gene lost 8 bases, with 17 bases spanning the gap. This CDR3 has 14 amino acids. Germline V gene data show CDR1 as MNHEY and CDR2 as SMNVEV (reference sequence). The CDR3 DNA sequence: TGTGCCAGCAGTTATTCCCCTACGGGGGCGGGCTACACCTTC. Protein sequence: CASSYSPTGAGYTF.

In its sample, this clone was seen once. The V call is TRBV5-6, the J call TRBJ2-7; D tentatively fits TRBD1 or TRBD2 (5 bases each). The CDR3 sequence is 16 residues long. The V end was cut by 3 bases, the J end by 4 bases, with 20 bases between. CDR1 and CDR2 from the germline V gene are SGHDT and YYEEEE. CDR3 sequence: CASSSGRILSPYEQYF. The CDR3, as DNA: TGTGCCAGCAGCTCGGGACGGATCCTTTCCCCATACGAGCAGTACTTC.

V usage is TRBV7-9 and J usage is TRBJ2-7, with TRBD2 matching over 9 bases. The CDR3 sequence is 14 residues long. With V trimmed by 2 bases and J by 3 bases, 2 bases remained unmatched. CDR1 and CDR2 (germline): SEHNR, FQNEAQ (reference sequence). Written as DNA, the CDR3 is TGTGCCAGCAGCTTACCAGCGGGAGGCTACGAGCAGTACTTC. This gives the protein CASSLPAGGYEQYF.

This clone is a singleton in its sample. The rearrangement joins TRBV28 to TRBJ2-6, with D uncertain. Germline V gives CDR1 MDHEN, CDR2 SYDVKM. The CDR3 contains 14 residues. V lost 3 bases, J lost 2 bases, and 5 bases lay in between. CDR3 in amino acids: CASSLVPGANVLTF. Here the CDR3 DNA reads TGTGCCAGCAGTTTGGTTCCTGGGGCCAACGTCCTGACTTTC. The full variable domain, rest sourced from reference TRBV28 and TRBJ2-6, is DVKVTQSSRYLVKRTGEKVFLECVQDMDHENMFWYRQDPGLGLRLIYFSYDVKMKEKGDIPEGYSVSREKKERFSLILESASTNQTSMYLCASSLVPGANVLTFGAGSRLTVL.

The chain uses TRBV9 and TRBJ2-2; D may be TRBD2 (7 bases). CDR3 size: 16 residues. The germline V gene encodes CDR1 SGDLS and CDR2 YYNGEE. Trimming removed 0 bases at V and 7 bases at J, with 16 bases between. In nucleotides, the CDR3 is TGTGCCAGCAGCGTAGCGGGGGGCAGGGATGGCGGGGAGCTGTTTTTT. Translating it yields CASSVAGGRDGGELFF.

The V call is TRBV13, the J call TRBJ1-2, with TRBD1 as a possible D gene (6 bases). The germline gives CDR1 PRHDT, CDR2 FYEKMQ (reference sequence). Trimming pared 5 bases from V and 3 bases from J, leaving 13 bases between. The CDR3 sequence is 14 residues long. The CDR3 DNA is TGTGCCAGCAGCACCGGACAGTGGTACTATGGCTACACCTTC. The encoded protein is CASSTGQWYYGYTF.

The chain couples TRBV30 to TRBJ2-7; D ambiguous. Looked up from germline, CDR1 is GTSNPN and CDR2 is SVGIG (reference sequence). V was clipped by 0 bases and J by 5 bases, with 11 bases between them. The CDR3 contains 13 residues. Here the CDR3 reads CAWSVGYTNEQYF. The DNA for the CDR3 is TGTGCCTGGAGTGTAGGCTACACCAACGAGCAGTACTTC.